A selection of T cell receptor beta chains follows, all from one sample in a study of Ad26.COV2.S vaccination and SARS-CoV-2 variants. Sequencing was performed with immunoSEQ multiplex PCR; in TCRdb, only in-frame clones are kept and a portion is missing. The sample lists 300,000 to 350,000 clones, 85% to 90% occurring once. Sequencing used peripheral blood, obtained in a trial of Ad26.COV2.S vaccine versus placebo. Receptors were obtained from a person aged 18-60 years who received the Ad26.COV2.S COVID-19 vaccine or a placebo. The CDR3 runs from the conserved cysteine through the conserved F or W. Fields, in order: J gene, clone size, V gene, CDR3 protein. Size is stated for part of the rows, as once, few or many counts, or as a class when the clone is expanded.

J: TRBJ1-2
size: NA
V: TRBV15
CDR3: CATSRDRGTHGYTF

J: TRBJ2-2
size: NA
V: TRBV5-1
CDR3: CASSSTGDRTNTGELFF

J: TRBJ2-1
size: NA
V: TRBV7-2
CDR3: CASSGDSIKKQFF

J: TRBJ1-5
size: once
V: TRBV5-6
CDR3: CASSWWGLWEQPQHF

J: TRBJ2-1
size: NA
V: TRBV5-4
CDR3: CASSLRTSGYNEQFF

J: TRBJ1-1
size: NA
V: TRBV27
CDR3: CASSFADRAEAFF

J: TRBJ2-1
size: NA
V: TRBV3-1/TRBV3-2
CDR3: CASSRKTSGVYNEQFF

J: TRBJ1-5
size: NA
V: TRBV6-2/TRBV6-3
CDR3: CASSYLDRGRGSNQPQHF

J: TRBJ1-2
size: NA
V: TRBV5-6
CDR3: CASSEGTGGYGYTF

J: TRBJ2-5
size: NA
V: TRBV5-8
CDR3: CASSTRDRAIQETQYF

J: TRBJ2-2
size: NA
V: TRBV2
CDR3: CASSGQGTGELFF

J: TRBJ1-5
size: NA
V: TRBV29-1
CDR3: CSVVVGSGNQPQHF

J: TRBJ2-7
size: once
V: TRBV5-1
CDR3: CASSLAANFFYEQYF

J: TRBJ1-5
size: NA
V: TRBV7-9
CDR3: CASSLGGSHSNQPQHF

J: TRBJ2-7
size: NA
V: TRBV7-2
CDR3: CASSLVPGGSYEQYF

J: TRBJ2-5
size: NA
V: TRBV7-7
CDR3: CASSSSGLAGETQYF

J: TRBJ2-7
size: once
V: TRBV28
CDR3: CASSSEAWTDAYEQYF

J: TRBJ2-7
size: NA
V: TRBV6-5
CDR3: CASSYSRGGRYEQYF

J: TRBJ2-7
size: NA
V: TRBV27
CDR3: CASSPRQGDYEQYF

J: TRBJ2-5
size: once
V: TRBV5-1
CDR3: CASSLVGPDLGTQYF

J: TRBJ1-6
size: NA
V: TRBV5-6
CDR3: CASSLDGQGYSPLHF

J: TRBJ1-5
size: NA
V: TRBV15
CDR3: CATSRNSHGSNQPQHF

J: TRBJ2-7
size: NA
V: TRBV12-3/TRBV12-4
CDR3: CASSLAQFHEQYF

J: TRBJ1-1
size: few
V: TRBV28
CDR3: CASSSRTGNTEAFF

J: TRBJ1-2
size: NA
V: TRBV19
CDR3: CASSIVGRIGDGYTF

J: TRBJ1-1
size: NA
V: TRBV30
CDR3: CAWSWSGGAFF

J: TRBJ1-2
size: NA
V: TRBV3-1/TRBV3-2
CDR3: CASSQDQRWSGEANYGYTF

J: TRBJ1-1
size: once
V: TRBV28
CDR3: CASSLLGLGTEAFF

J: TRBJ2-1
size: NA
V: TRBV7-6
CDR3: CASSFRQGHEQFF

J: TRBJ1-2
size: NA
V: TRBV15
CDR3: CATSRDIEPNYGYTF

J: TRBJ1-1
size: NA
V: TRBV2
CDR3: CASSEARGWAEAFF

J: TRBJ1-3
size: NA
V: TRBV3-1/TRBV3-2
CDR3: CASSQAGTGNTIYF

J: TRBJ1-3
size: NA
V: TRBV10-2
CDR3: CASSGAGAGNTIYF

J: TRBJ2-3
size: once
V: TRBV27
CDR3: CASSRRLQGPDTQYF

J: TRBJ1-1
size: NA
V: TRBV4-3
CDR3: CASSQEIGGRTEAFF

J: TRBJ1-4
size: NA
V: TRBV6-5
CDR3: CASSPRGREKLFF

J: TRBJ2-1
size: NA
V: TRBV15
CDR3: CATSRDHRGYNEQFF

J: TRBJ2-2
size: few
V: TRBV29-1
CDR3: CSVEQEAGELFF